This record covers a single TCR beta chain. Here immunoSEQ multiplex PCR was the method, and the copy in TCRdb shows in-frame clones only, minus some. This table has some 170,000 clones, 75% to 90% appearing once. With 4 bases clipped from V and 9 bases from J, the junction kept 7 bases outside the gene matches. The CDR3 extends over 15 amino acids. The V gene's germline CDR1 is KGHSH and CDR2 LQKENI. The sample is drawn from a study of blood T cell repertoires in COVID-19. The rearrangement links TRBV18 to TRBJ1-6; 9 nucleotides line up with TRBD1. The receptor's source is a woman of 80 years or more with active or convalescent COVID-19. Sequenced input: peripheral blood. The CDR3, as DNA: TGTGCCAGCTCACACGGTGGGGACAGGGCTTCACCCCTCCACTTT. It specifies CASSHGGDRASPLHF.